This T cell receptor (beta chain) was sequenced during a study of blood T cells in healthy people across ages. Overall study results and limits: Long-lived donors had more naive CD4+ cells and higher diversity than aged donors.

The use of a sample-barcoded 5' primer and a J-beta primer mix characterized a second PCR of about 7 to 12 cycles. TCRdb ran MiXCR on the 5' RACE reads and lists one entry per CDR3 protein. The sample has 1.8 million or so distinct CDR3 sequences, about two fifths seen once. A note on this clonotype: The antigen remains unidentified.

V lost 9 bases and J lost 4; bases outside the gene matches: 14. This CDR3 contains 16 residues. The germline CDR1 and CDR2 sequences are MNHEY and SVGAGI. Source material: blood. The genes are TRBV6-5 and TRBJ2-7; TRBD1 matches at 11 bases. The TCR originated in a human donor in good health. Here the CDR3 reads CARRLDRDRGNYEQYF. Here the CDR3 DNA reads TGTGCCAGGAGATTGGACCGGGACAGGGGGAATTACGAGCAGTACTTC.